This T cell receptor beta chain was sequenced during a study of blood T cell repertoires in COVID-19. Whole-study context: T cells, B-cell-depleted T cells, or PBMCs provided the cDNA or gDNA that served as material.

Only in-frame clones appear in the TCRdb table, and some are missing; sequencing was by immunoSEQ multiplex PCR. The sample records about 95,000 clones, roughly 89% being singletons. V gave up 3 bases and J gave up 8 bases, with 13 bases separating them. The CDR3 is 12 amino acids. Per the germline V gene, CDR1 is SQVTM and CDR2 is ANQGSEA. Sample: peripheral blood. The receptor comes from a man aged 55 to 70 with COVID-19, enrolled during active disease. J is TRBJ1-1 and V is TRBV29-1, with a possible D match to TRBD1 (5 bases). The CDR3 coding sequence is TGCAGCGTTGACGGACAAGGCCACGAAGCTTTCTTT. This gives the protein CSVDGQGHEAFF.